A selection of T cell receptor beta chains follows, all from one sample in a study of patients and donors after allogeneic stem cell transplantation. MiXCR, run by TCRdb on the RT-PCR reads, gives a single entry per CDR3 protein. The data contain 900,000 to 1,000,000 distinct CDR3 sequences, 15% to 20% of them seen just once; the ten biggest clones take up around 6%. The sequencing sample was made of blood, either unsorted or a sorted T cell fraction (not recorded which). All receptors derive from a human donor who was either an allogeneic HSCT recipient or a stem cell or donor lymphocyte infusion donor (not recorded which). It is not recorded whose cells these are; they may come from a transplant donor. Each CDR3 is given with its conserved first and last residue. The D gene is left open where the match is weak. Clone size is not always given. Where it is, it says once, few, many or a class for expanded clones.

clone size: few; J gene: TRBJ2-2; V gene: TRBV11-1; D gene: NA; CDR3 DNA: TGTGCCAGCAGCTTAGGGTGGATACGGGGCACCAACACCGGGGAGCTGTTTTTT; CDR3 protein: CASSLGWIRGTNTGELFF
clone size: NA; J gene: TRBJ2-5; V gene: TRBV5-1; D gene: NA; CDR3 DNA: TGCGCCAGCAGCACCTGGACAGAACTACAAGAGACCCAGTACTTC; CDR3 protein: CASSTWTELQETQYF
clone size: few; J gene: TRBJ2-2; V gene: TRBV6-1; D gene: TRBD1; CDR3 DNA: TGTGCCAGCAGCGGGGGACAGGGGGTCACCGGGGAGCTGTTTTTT; CDR3 protein: CASSGGQGVTGELFF
clone size: NA; J gene: TRBJ2-5; V gene: TRBV20-1; D gene: NA; CDR3 DNA: TGCAGTGCTAGAGATCTTGGGAAGACCCAGTACTTC; CDR3 protein: CSARDLGKTQYF
clone size: many; J gene: TRBJ1-5; V gene: TRBV28; D gene: TRBD1; CDR3 DNA: TGTGCCAGCAGTTTACCTGGACAGGGCAATCAGCCCCAGCATTTT; CDR3 protein: CASSLPGQGNQPQHF
clone size: NA; J gene: TRBJ2-1; V gene: TRBV29-1; D gene: TRBD1; CDR3 DNA: TGCAGCGTTCAGGGGGTGGGAAGCTCCTACAATGAGCAGTTCTTC; CDR3 protein: CSVQGVGSSYNEQFF
clone size: few; J gene: TRBJ2-7; V gene: TRBV19; D gene: TRBD1; CDR3 DNA: TGTGCCAGTAGTAGGGACAGATTCTACGAGCAGTACTTC; CDR3 protein: CASSRDRFYEQYF
clone size: few; J gene: TRBJ1-1; V gene: TRBV14; D gene: NA; CDR3 DNA: TGTGCCAGCAGCCTTTTCGGTCGGAGGAACACTGAAGCTTTCTTT; CDR3 protein: CASSLFGRRNTEAFF
clone size: NA; J gene: TRBJ2-7; V gene: TRBV5-1; D gene: NA; CDR3 DNA: TGCGCCAGCAGCTTGGCCGGGCTCCTTGGGGACGAGCAGTACTTC; CDR3 protein: CASSLAGLLGDEQYF
clone size: few; J gene: TRBJ2-1; V gene: TRBV27; D gene: NA; CDR3 DNA: TGTGCCAGCAGAACGAAAGCTTGGGCAGGGATAAACAATGAGCAGTTCTTC; CDR3 protein: CASRTKAWAGINNEQFF
clone size: few; J gene: TRBJ2-7; V gene: TRBV5-6; D gene: TRBD2; CDR3 DNA: TGTGCCAGCAGCGGGGGACTAGGGACTCCGAGGAACGAGCAGTACTTC; CDR3 protein: CASSGGLGTPRNEQYF
clone size: NA; J gene: TRBJ1-5; V gene: TRBV9; D gene: TRBD1; CDR3 DNA: TGTGCCAGCAGCGCCACAGGGGCGGCTCAGCCCCAGCATTTT; CDR3 protein: CASSATGAAQPQHF
clone size: NA; J gene: TRBJ1-3; V gene: TRBV10-3; D gene: NA; CDR3 DNA: TGTGCCATCAGTGAGGTTACGACAGTATCTGGAAACACCATATATTTT; CDR3 protein: CAISEVTTVSGNTIYF
clone size: NA; J gene: TRBJ1-3; V gene: TRBV12-3/TRBV12-4; D gene: NA; CDR3 DNA: TGTGCCAGCAGCCTCTCAGGTCCTAGCTCTGGAAACACCATATATTTT; CDR3 protein: CASSLSGPSSGNTIYF